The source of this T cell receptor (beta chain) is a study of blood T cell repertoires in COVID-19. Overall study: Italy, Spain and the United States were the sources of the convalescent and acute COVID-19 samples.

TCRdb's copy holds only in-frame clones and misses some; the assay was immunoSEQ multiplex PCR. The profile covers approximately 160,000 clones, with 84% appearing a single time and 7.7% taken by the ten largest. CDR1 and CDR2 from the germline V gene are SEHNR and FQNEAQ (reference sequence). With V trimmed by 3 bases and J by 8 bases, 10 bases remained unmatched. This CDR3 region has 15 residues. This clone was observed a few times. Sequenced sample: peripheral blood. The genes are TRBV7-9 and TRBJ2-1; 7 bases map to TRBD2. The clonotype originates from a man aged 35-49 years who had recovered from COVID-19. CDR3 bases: TGTGCCAGCAGCTTCTGGGCGGGAGTTGGGCATGAGCAGTTCTTC. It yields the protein CASSFWAGVGHEQFF.